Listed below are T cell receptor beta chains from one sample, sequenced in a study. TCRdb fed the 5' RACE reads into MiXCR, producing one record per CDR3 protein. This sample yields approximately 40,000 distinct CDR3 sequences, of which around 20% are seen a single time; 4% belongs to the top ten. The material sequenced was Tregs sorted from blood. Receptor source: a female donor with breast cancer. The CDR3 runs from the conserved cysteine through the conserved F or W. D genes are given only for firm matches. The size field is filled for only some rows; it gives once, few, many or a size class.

cdr3_nt: TGTGCCAGCAGTTTAAGACAGGCAGACTACGAGCAGTACTTC
cdr3_aa: CASSLRQADYEQYF
j_call: TRBJ2-7
v_call: TRBV12-3/TRBV12-4
clone_size: .
d_call: .

cdr3_nt: TGTGCCAGCAGCCTACGTGGCAGGACCGTTAGCACAGATACGCAGTATTTT
cdr3_aa: CASSLRGRTVSTDTQYF
j_call: TRBJ2-3
v_call: TRBV12-3/TRBV12-4
clone_size: .
d_call: .

cdr3_nt: TGTGCCAGCATAAGATCCTACAATGAGCAGTTCTTC
cdr3_aa: CASIRSYNEQFF
j_call: TRBJ2-1
v_call: TRBV12-3/TRBV12-4
clone_size: many
d_call: .

cdr3_nt: TGTGCCAGCAGCTGGGGGACTAGCGGCTACGAGCAGTACTTC
cdr3_aa: CASSWGTSGYEQYF
j_call: TRBJ2-7
v_call: TRBV5-6
clone_size: few
d_call: TRBD2

cdr3_nt: TGTGCCAGCAGCTTACTGCAGGGGACCAATTCACCCCTCCACTTT
cdr3_aa: CASSLLQGTNSPLHF
j_call: TRBJ1-6
v_call: TRBV7-2
clone_size: few
d_call: .

cdr3_nt: TGTGCCAGCAGCGTTCGAGGGGCCCACGATACGCAGTATTTT
cdr3_aa: CASSVRGAHDTQYF
j_call: TRBJ2-3
v_call: TRBV9
clone_size: .
d_call: .

cdr3_nt: TGTGCCAACAGCTTCGGACAGAGGAGCATGGCTGAAGCTTTCTTT
cdr3_aa: CANSFGQRSMAEAFF
j_call: TRBJ1-1
v_call: TRBV7-9
clone_size: .
d_call: .

cdr3_nt: TGTGCCAGCAGCTTCCGGGGAAGATCCTACAATGAGCAGTTCTTC
cdr3_aa: CASSFRGRSYNEQFF
j_call: TRBJ2-1
v_call: TRBV5-1
clone_size: .
d_call: .

cdr3_nt: TGTGCCAGCAGCACCCATGGAGCGGGAGGTGGGAATGAGCAGTTCTTC
cdr3_aa: CASSTHGAGGGNEQFF
j_call: TRBJ2-1
v_call: TRBV7-2
clone_size: few
d_call: TRBD2

cdr3_nt: TGTGCCAGCAGAGGGAGCAGCGGAAACACTGAAGCTTTCTTT
cdr3_aa: CASRGSSGNTEAFF
j_call: TRBJ1-1
v_call: TRBV27
clone_size: many
d_call: .

cdr3_nt: TGTGCCACCAGCAGTCGAAATCGGGGCCCTGAAGCTTTCTTT
cdr3_aa: CATSSRNRGPEAFF
j_call: TRBJ1-1
v_call: TRBV15
clone_size: few
d_call: .

cdr3_nt: TGTGCCTGGAGTGAAAGCGGGAATGAGCAGTTCTTC
cdr3_aa: CAWSESGNEQFF
j_call: TRBJ2-1
v_call: TRBV30
clone_size: many
d_call: .

cdr3_nt: TGTGCCAGCAGCGCCGGGGGGACATCAGGAGAGACCCAGTACTTC
cdr3_aa: CASSAGGTSGETQYF
j_call: TRBJ2-5
v_call: TRBV12-3/TRBV12-4
clone_size: .
d_call: .

cdr3_nt: TGCGCCAGCAGCTTGGCACGGAGAGACGACTACGAGCAGTACTTC
cdr3_aa: CASSLARRDDYEQYF
j_call: TRBJ2-7
v_call: TRBV5-1
clone_size: medium-sized
d_call: .

cdr3_nt: TGCGCCAGCAGCTTGATGCCTTCTGACGGGGAGCTGTTTTTT
cdr3_aa: CASSLMPSDGELFF
j_call: TRBJ2-2
v_call: TRBV5-1
clone_size: few
d_call: .

cdr3_nt: TGTGCCAGCACAACAGGGGTTGGATATGGCTACACCTTC
cdr3_aa: CASTTGVGYGYTF
j_call: TRBJ1-2
v_call: TRBV6-1
clone_size: many
d_call: TRBD1

cdr3_nt: TGTGCCAGCAGCTCGTTTACAGGGTTGACTGAAGCTTTCTTT
cdr3_aa: CASSSFTGLTEAFF
j_call: TRBJ1-1
v_call: TRBV7-2
clone_size: few
d_call: .

cdr3_nt: TGTGCCAGCAGCTTAAGGGACTACCTTGCGGGGACCGGGGAGCTGTTTTTT
cdr3_aa: CASSLRDYLAGTGELFF
j_call: TRBJ2-2
v_call: TRBV7-9
clone_size: .
d_call: TRBD2

cdr3_nt: TGTGCCAGCAGTTTTACAGGGTCGGGGCAGCCCCAGCATTTT
cdr3_aa: CASSFTGSGQPQHF
j_call: TRBJ1-5
v_call: TRBV7-9
clone_size: .
d_call: .

cdr3_nt: TGTGCCAGCAGAACGGGACCGTACACGGGCTACACCTTC
cdr3_aa: CASRTGPYTGYTF
j_call: TRBJ1-2
v_call: TRBV28
clone_size: few
d_call: .

cdr3_nt: TGTGCCAGCAAAGCTAGCGGGGGGGGTCGCACCGGGGAGCTGTTTTTT
cdr3_aa: CASKASGGGRTGELFF
j_call: TRBJ2-2
v_call: TRBV6-1
clone_size: few
d_call: TRBD2

cdr3_nt: TGTGCCAGCAGCTCCCTGGGGGAAGGTGGTACGCAGTATTTT
cdr3_aa: CASSSLGEGGTQYF
j_call: TRBJ2-3
v_call: TRBV7-3
clone_size: many
d_call: .

cdr3_nt: TGTGCCAGCAGCTCCCAAACCATACGACAGGGGGGAAGAGATACGCAGTATTTT
cdr3_aa: CASSSQTIRQGGRDTQYF
j_call: TRBJ2-3
v_call: TRBV7-9
clone_size: .
d_call: TRBD1

cdr3_nt: TGTGCCAGCAGCTTAATAGGTACAGGGGGCGTTGAGCAGTTCTTC
cdr3_aa: CASSLIGTGGVEQFF
j_call: TRBJ2-1
v_call: TRBV7-3
clone_size: few
d_call: TRBD1

cdr3_nt: TGTGCCAGCGGTTTTGTCGTCCCTAACAATGAGCAGTTCTTC
cdr3_aa: CASGFVVPNNEQFF
j_call: TRBJ2-1
v_call: TRBV27
clone_size: .
d_call: .

cdr3_nt: TGCAGTGCTTCAGGGACTAGCGGGTTAGGAGGAGTCTACAATGAGCAGTTCTTC
cdr3_aa: CSASGTSGLGGVYNEQFF
j_call: TRBJ2-1
v_call: TRBV20-1
clone_size: medium-sized
d_call: TRBD2

cdr3_nt: TGTGCCAGCAGCCCTATCCCCAGGACAACCTACGAGCAGTACTTC
cdr3_aa: CASSPIPRTTYEQYF
j_call: TRBJ2-7
v_call: TRBV28
clone_size: few
d_call: .

cdr3_nt: TGTGCCAGCAGCGTAGCGGCACTGTCTGATACGCAGTATTTT
cdr3_aa: CASSVAALSDTQYF
j_call: TRBJ2-3
v_call: TRBV9
clone_size: many
d_call: .

cdr3_nt: TGTGCCAGCCCCATTTTTAGATTAGCGGGGGTCGCATCCAGCACAGATACGCAGTATTTT
cdr3_aa: CASPIFRLAGVASSTDTQYF
j_call: TRBJ2-3
v_call: TRBV6-1
clone_size: .
d_call: TRBD2

cdr3_nt: TGCGCCAGCAGCCAAAAACTCAAGCCGAAGCGGGATTCCTCCTACAATGAGCAGTTCTTC
cdr3_aa: CASSQKLKPKRDSSYNEQFF
j_call: TRBJ2-1
v_call: TRBV4-1
clone_size: many
d_call: TRBD2

cdr3_nt: TGCGCCAGCAGCCAACGCCCTAGCGGAAACACCGGGGAGCTGTTTTTT
cdr3_aa: CASSQRPSGNTGELFF
j_call: TRBJ2-2
v_call: TRBV5-1
clone_size: many
d_call: TRBD2

cdr3_nt: TGTGCCAGCACCCGGACAGGGGGCGCAATGGCTGAAGCTTTCTTT
cdr3_aa: CASTRTGGAMAEAFF
j_call: TRBJ1-1
v_call: TRBV6-1
clone_size: few
d_call: TRBD1

cdr3_nt: TGTGCCAGCAGCACTAGACAGGATGAGCAGTTCTTC
cdr3_aa: CASSTRQDEQFF
j_call: TRBJ2-1
v_call: TRBV9
clone_size: many
d_call: .

cdr3_nt: TGTGCCAGCAGCTCCATTGCAGACAGGGGAGGCACAGATACGCAGTATTTT
cdr3_aa: CASSSIADRGGTDTQYF
j_call: TRBJ2-3
v_call: TRBV7-2
clone_size: many
d_call: TRBD1

cdr3_nt: TGTGCCAGCAGCTTAGATCCATTATCCTACGAGCAGTACTTC
cdr3_aa: CASSLDPLSYEQYF
j_call: TRBJ2-7
v_call: TRBV7-2
clone_size: .
d_call: .

cdr3_nt: TGCGCCAGCAAAACCCGGGTTTTGGAGGACAATGAGCAGTTCTTC
cdr3_aa: CASKTRVLEDNEQFF
j_call: TRBJ2-1
v_call: TRBV10-2
clone_size: few
d_call: .

cdr3_nt: TGTGCCAGCAGCTTAGCGCACCTGACTAGCGGGGTCTCCTACAATGAGCAGTTCTTC
cdr3_aa: CASSLAHLTSGVSYNEQFF
j_call: TRBJ2-1
v_call: TRBV7-6
clone_size: .
d_call: TRBD2

cdr3_nt: TGCGCCAGCAGCTTCGACGACGGAACCTACAATGAGCAGTTCTTC
cdr3_aa: CASSFDDGTYNEQFF
j_call: TRBJ2-1
v_call: TRBV5-1
clone_size: many
d_call: .

cdr3_nt: TGCAGTGCGAAAAACCCCCTTAGCAATGAGCAGTTCTTC
cdr3_aa: CSAKNPLSNEQFF
j_call: TRBJ2-1
v_call: TRBV20-1
clone_size: .
d_call: .

cdr3_nt: TGTGCCAGCAGCTTGGAAGGGTTGGGTGGCTACACCTTC
cdr3_aa: CASSLEGLGGYTF
j_call: TRBJ1-2
v_call: TRBV5-5
clone_size: .
d_call: .

cdr3_nt: TGCGCCAGCAGCTTGGGTGACAGCTCTGGGGCCAACGTCCTGACTTTC
cdr3_aa: CASSLGDSSGANVLTF
j_call: TRBJ2-6
v_call: TRBV5-1
clone_size: many
d_call: .

cdr3_nt: TGTGCCAGCAGTTACTCGTCTGGAGGGCCTGTTGATGAGCAGTTCTTC
cdr3_aa: CASSYSSGGPVDEQFF
j_call: TRBJ2-1
v_call: TRBV6-2/TRBV6-3
clone_size: .
d_call: .

cdr3_nt: TGTGCCAGCAGTTACTCGGGACTAGCGGGAGACTACGAGCAGTACTTC
cdr3_aa: CASSYSGLAGDYEQYF
j_call: TRBJ2-7
v_call: TRBV6-5
clone_size: few
d_call: TRBD2

cdr3_nt: TGTGCCAGCAGCTTTTCGGGACAGGGGAATCAGCCCCAGCATTTT
cdr3_aa: CASSFSGQGNQPQHF
j_call: TRBJ1-5
v_call: TRBV7-3
clone_size: .
d_call: TRBD1

cdr3_nt: TGTGCCAGCCGGACTAGCGGACCCTCGGCGCAGTTCTTC
cdr3_aa: CASRTSGPSAQFF
j_call: TRBJ2-1
v_call: TRBV12-3/TRBV12-4
clone_size: many
d_call: TRBD2